This TCR beta chain originates from a study of PD-1 blockade in classical Hodgkin lymphoma. V was trimmed by 5 bases and J by 2 bases, leaving 20 bases between them. Germline V lookup: CDR1 MDHEN, CDR2 SYDVKM. The CDR3 has 17 residues. Assay used: immunoSEQ multiplex PCR; TCRdb lists only in-frame clones, some missing. This table holds about 30,000 clones, roughly 94% found once. This sample's time point: newly diagnosed, previously untreated cHL patient sample. Sequenced: peripheral blood mononuclear cells (PBMCs). V is TRBV28 and J is TRBJ2-3; D assignment may be TRBD1 or TRBD2 (6 bases each). The origin of this receptor is a human donor with classical Hodgkin lymphoma. The chain's CDR3 is CASSTPFGGGNTDTQYF. The CDR3 bases are TGTGCCAGCAGTACCCCCTTCGGGGGCGGGAACACAGATACGCAGTATTTT.